The 22 T cell receptor beta chains given below trace back to one sample, sequenced in a study of blood T cell repertoires in COVID-19. Clones were read by immunoSEQ multiplex PCR, and TCRdb kept only the in-frame ones, dropping some. This sample has some 200,000 clones, with over 75% found just once. Source material: peripheral blood. Receptors were obtained from a man in his forties with active or convalescent COVID-19.

As DNA, the CDR3 is TGTGCCAGCAGCCCCGTCGGGACAGGGTATATTCAAGGCTACACCTTC. It yields the protein CASSPVGTGYIQGYTF. V and J are TRBV5-5 and TRBJ1-2; 9 bases are shared with TRBD1. The CDR3 is 16 residues long. J lost 8 bases, V lost 4 bases, and 15 bases had no gene match. Germline CDR1 is SGHKS and CDR2 is YYEKEE (reference sequence).

The chain is built from TRBV4-2 and TRBJ1-1, with TRBD1 matching over 8 bases. The CDR3 runs 16 residues. V shed 4 bases, J shed 4 bases, and the junction held 11 bases outside the gene matches. Germline values: CDR1 LGHNA, CDR2 YNFKEQ. This CDR3 reads CASSPDRGRRATEAFF. The CDR3 DNA reads as TGTGCCAGCAGCCCCGACAGGGGAAGGCGGGCCACTGAAGCTTTCTTT.

The chain employs TRBV5-1 and TRBJ2-5, with 8 bases aligning to TRBD1. Trimming removed 9 bases from V and 5 bases from J; junction bases left unmatched: 18. The CDR3 is 16 amino acids. CDR1 is SGHRS, CDR2 YFSETQ, per germline. This CDR3 is CATAKGDRGDLETQYF. The CDR3, as DNA: TGCGCCACAGCCAAGGGCGACAGGGGAGATTTGGAGACCCAGTACTTC.

A single count supports this clone. The V and J genes are TRBV1 and TRBJ1-5. TRBV1 is classified as a pseudogene. CDR3 length: 18 amino acids. Here the CDR3 reads CTSSQGRLEGNLNQPQHF. For the CDR3, the DNA is TGCACCAGCAGCCAGGGGAGGTTAGAGGGGAACCTCAATCAGCCCCAGCATTTT.

The count of this clone is one. V is TRBV24-1 and J is TRBJ2-3, with TRBD1 identical over 11 bases. The CDR3 has 15 amino acids. V was pared by 3 bases and J by 5 bases, with 3 bases of the junction left unmatched. The germline V gene has CDR1 KGHDR and CDR2 SFDVKD. The CDR3 DNA reads TGTGCCACCAGTGATCCGGGACAGGGGGGAGATACGCAGTATTTT. Protein product: CATSDPGQGGDTQYF.

The J gene is TRBJ1-3, the V gene TRBV19; no clear D gene. The ends were cut back, 8 bases at V and 0 bases at J, with 11 bases in the middle. This CDR3 spans 14 amino acids. CDR1 is LNHDA and CDR2 is SQIVND in the germline V gene (reference sequence). CDR3 loop: CASLPQISGNTIYF. Here the CDR3 DNA reads TGTGCCAGTCTCCCGCAGATCTCTGGAAACACCATATATTTT. Together with reference TRBV19 and TRBJ1-3, the CDR3 gives the full variable domain: DGGITQSPKYLFRKEGQNVTLSCEQNLNHDAMYWYRQDPGQGLRLIYYSQIVNDFQKGDIAEGYSVSREKKESFPLTVTSAQKNPTAFYLCASLPQISGNTIYFGEGSWLTVV.

This chain joins TRBV25-1 and TRBJ2-3; 7 positions agree with TRBD1. The J segment lost 2 bases and the V segment lost 3 bases, leaving 2 bases of the junction unmatched. This CDR3 region has 14 residues. CDR1 and CDR2 (germline): MGHDK, SYGVNS. This chain's CDR3 is CASSEGQSTDTQYF. CDR3 bases: TGTGCCAGCAGTGAGGGACAGTCCACAGATACGCAGTATTTT. The full variable domain, in which reference TRBV25-1 and TRBJ2-3 provide the parts outside the CDR3, is EADIYQTPRYLVIGTGKKITLECSQTMGHDKMYWYQQDPGMELHLIHYSYGVNSTEKGDLSSESTVSRIRTEHFPLTLESARPSHTSQYLCASSEGQSTDTQYFGPGTRLTVL.

The chain couples TRBV5-1 to TRBJ2-7; 13 bases are shared with TRBD2. After removal of 4 bases from V and 1 base from J, the junction contained 8 bases not matched to a gene. The CDR3 extends over 17 amino acids. CDR1 SGHRS and CDR2 YFSETQ come from the germline V gene. The CDR3 DNA follows: TGCGCCAGCAGCCTAGGGACTAGCGGGGCGTTTTCCTACGAGCAGTACTTC. It specifies CASSLGTSGAFSYEQYF.

The rearrangement uses TRBV13 and TRBJ1-1; D ambiguous. Germline V gene data show CDR1 as PRHDT and CDR2 as FYEKMQ (reference sequence). The CDR3 length is 16 residues. V lost 3 bases, J lost 0 bases, and 14 bases lay in between. In nucleotides, the CDR3 is TGTGCCAGCAGCTTGCGACACGGTTTCATGAACACTGAAGCTTTCTTT. Amino acid sequence: CASSLRHGFMNTEAFF. Full variable domain (rest looked up from reference TRBV13 and TRBJ1-1): AAGVIQSPRHLIKEKRETATLKCYPIPRHDTVYWYQQGPGQDPQFLISFYEKMQSDKGSIPDRFSAQQFSDYHSELNMSSLELGDSALYFCASSLRHGFMNTEAFFGQGTRLTVV.

The V gene is TRBV3-1 (or the pseudogene TRBV3-2), the J gene TRBJ2-7; TRBD2 matches at 7 bases. The CDR3 extends over 18 amino acids. Per the germline V gene, CDR1 is LGHDT and CDR2 is YNNKEL (reference sequence). V lost 4 bases to trimming and J lost 4 bases; unmatched junction nucleotides: 19. The CDR3 region is CASSPNRGTSECFYEQYF. The CDR3 DNA is TGTGCCAGCAGCCCAAATAGGGGCACTAGCGAGTGTTTTTACGAGCAGTACTTC.

This chain joins TRBV7-9 and TRBJ1-1; D is ambiguous. The germline V gene encodes CDR1 SEHNR and CDR2 FQNEAQ (reference sequence). The CDR3 has 15 residues. Trimming cost V 1 base and J 0 bases, with 9 bases left between them. In DNA form, the CDR3 reads TGTGCCAGCAGCTTAGGGACGGGGTTGAACACTGAAGCTTTCTTT. Its translation is CASSLGTGLNTEAFF.

This chain links TRBV6-5 with TRBJ1-4; no clear D. CDR1 is MNHEY and CDR2 is SVGAGI in the germline V gene. The CDR3 has 14 residues. Trimming cost V 6 bases and J 7 bases, with 15 bases left between them. The CDR3 here is CASRLAPPGEKLFF. The CDR3 bases are TGTGCCAGCAGGCTAGCCCCCCCAGGTGAAAAACTGTTTTTT.

The chain has TRBV9 and TRBJ2-6, with 7 positions matching TRBD2. V trimming: 4 bases; J trimming: 2 bases; junction bases outside the gene matches: 6. From germline, CDR1 is SGDLS and CDR2 YYNGEE. This CDR3 spans 16 amino acids. The DNA of the CDR3 is TGTGCCAGCAGCCCAGCGGGGTGGGCTGGGGCCAACGTCCTGACTTTC. Residues: CASSPAGWAGANVLTF.

The CDR3 region is CASSLNRIRSGGLDEQFF. The CDR3, as DNA: TGTGCCAGCAGCTTAAATCGAATCAGAAGCGGGGGGCTCGATGAGCAGTTCTTC. The chain is built from TRBV7-9 and TRBJ2-1, with 9 nucleotides matching TRBD2. J lost 8 bases, V lost 2 bases, and 16 bases had no gene match. Germline-derived CDR1 and CDR2 are SEHNR and FQNEAQ (reference sequence). This CDR3 is built from 18 residues.

V and J are TRBV5-1 and TRBJ2-5, with TRBD2 matching over 14 bases. The V gene end was trimmed by 2 bases and the J gene end by 5 bases; junction bases not matched to a gene: 8. Germline CDR1 SGHRS, CDR2 YFSETQ. The CDR3 spans 17 residues. The CDR3 loop reads CASSLRTSGGFMETQYF. CDR3 DNA sequence: TGCGCCAGCAGCTTACGGACTAGCGGGGGGTTCATGGAGACCCAGTACTTC.

The V gene is TRBV28, the J gene TRBJ1-4; 7 bases fit TRBD1. Germline CDR1 MDHEN, CDR2 SYDVKM. The CDR3 consists of 14 residues. After removal of 2 bases from V and 7 bases from J, the junction contained 4 bases not matched to a gene. The CDR3 DNA reads TGTGCCAGCAGTTTAGGGACAGCGGGTGAAAAACTGTTTTTT. Amino acid sequence: CASSLGTAGEKLFF.

The rearrangement uses TRBV10-3 and TRBJ2-3, with 10 bases aligning to TRBD1. The germline CDR1 and CDR2 sequences are ENHRY and SYGVKD. With V trimmed by 11 bases and J by 2 bases, 4 bases remained unmatched. This CDR3 spans 13 amino acids. The DNA for the CDR3 is TGTGCCGGCGGACAGGGGGACACAGATACGCAGTATTTT. Its translation: CAGGQGDTDTQYF.

CDR3 in DNA: TGTGCCAGCAGTCACTACAGGGGGCGCGGGCAGCCCCAGCATTTT. Translated, it gives CASSHYRGRGQPQHF. The J gene is TRBJ1-5, the V gene TRBV28; TRBD1 agrees at 9 bases. This CDR3 has 15 amino acids. V lost 5 bases to trimming and J lost 7 bases; unmatched junction nucleotides: 9. CDR1 is MDHEN and CDR2 is SYDVKM in the germline V gene.

In this sample, this clone turned up once. J is TRBJ2-7 and V is TRBV19; 8 nucleotides match TRBD1. CDR1 LNHDA and CDR2 SQIVND come from the germline V gene (reference sequence). CDR3 length equals 13 residues. J lost 3 bases, V lost 5 bases, and 3 bases had no gene match. The CDR3 protein is CASSFGTGYEQYF. In nucleotides, the CDR3 is TGTGCCAGTAGTTTCGGGACAGGCTACGAGCAGTACTTC.

V is TRBV14 and J is TRBJ2-4, with 10 bases identical to TRBD1. Germline trimming cut 1 base from V and 8 bases from J; bases unmatched to any gene: 11. The CDR3 loop spans 17 amino acids. CDR1 and CDR2 from the germline V gene are SGHDN and FVKESK. The CDR3 DNA is TGTGCCAGCAGCCAAGGCCCTCGGACAGGGGGAGGCTACATTCAGTACTTC. This gives the protein CASSQGPRTGGGYIQYF.

The table lists this clone with a few counts. The V gene is TRBV2, the J gene TRBJ1-5; D may be TRBD1 (5 bases). V was pared by 2 bases and J by 5 bases, with 13 bases between. Germline loops: CDR1 SNHLY, CDR2 FYNNEI. The CDR3 contains 15 residues. The CDR3 DNA is TGTGCCAGCAGTGAATATGGGGGGAAGTATCAGCCCCAGCATTTT. The encoded protein is CASSEYGGKYQPQHF.

This clone came up once. J is TRBJ2-1 and V is TRBV12-3 or TRBV12-4; TRBD1 might be the D (6 bases). This CDR3 region has 13 residues. V lost 4 bases to trimming and J lost 6 bases, with 10 bases between them. CDR3 nucleotide sequence: TGTGCCAGCAGTTACAGGGCCGCCAATGAGCAGTTCTTC. As protein: CASSYRAANEQFF.